This TCR beta chain is drawn from a study of T cells in Graves' hyperthyroidism and ophthalmopathy (dated by TCRdb to between 2019 and 2020). For context, the study as a whole: Peripheral blood samples were taken at the time of initial diagnosis, prior to any treatment. For training and testing, the 80 to 100 patients in the discovery cohort were randomly divided in a 7:3 ratio. TCR V-J signatures able to tell the groups apart were searched for in a discovery cohort of some 100 patients, of whom more than 40 had Graves' ophthalmopathy and 57 had stable Graves' hyperthyroidism. In about 6 Graves' hyperthyroidism patients, the study also compared T-cell repertoires from thyroid tissue with T-cell repertoires from blood. Whether ophthalmopathy could be predicted prospectively was tested in an independent validation cohort made up of 18 hyperthyroidism patients plus 17 patients who later progressed to ophthalmopathy. According to the paper, TCR Vbeta CDR3 sequencing was carried out on some 130 peripheral blood samples, which came from 40 to 45 ophthalmopathy, 70 to 80 hyperthyroidism and approximately 17 progressor patients. Once sampling was done, hyperthyroidism patients were given methimazole at a starting dose of 30 mg daily, whereas ophthalmopathy patients were given high-dose intravenous methylprednisolone. Study-level results and caveats: Ophthalmopathy was separated from stable hyperthyroidism by a 13 V-J signature model, with approximately 86% sensitivity and about 81% specificity obtained in cross-validation and 80%/75% obtained in testing. In validation, the model predicted progression to ophthalmopathy with 60% to 71% sensitivity and over 72% specificity, a median of around 6.6 months before onset. Sample size was not statistically predetermined, and investigators were not blinded to group allocation. Most expanded thyroid clonotypes (frequency above 0.001) were also detected in blood, a finding suggesting that blood repertoires may reflect thyroid immune responses.

TCR beta CDR3 regions were amplified from RNA transcripts. The TCR CDR3 was subjected to a first round of RT-PCR using the HTBI primer set and the Qiagen OneStep RT-PCR kit. A second multiplex PCR round built the libraries, followed by size selection and purification. The libraries were sequenced on an Illumina HiSeq2000 using paired-end 100 bp reads. Turning to the authors' computational methods: SOAPnuke was used to process the raw data, throwing out any read that contained adapters or uncalled bases, had a mean Phred below 15, or lacked an exact constant-primer or identifier match. COPE v1.2.5 was used to merge high-quality paired reads, and clonotypes were defined as unique nucleotide sequences. MiTCR v1.1 was used to align clonotypes to the IMGT TRBV, TRBD and TRBJ reference segments. Analysis was restricted to V-J combinations with a frequency above 0.0001, which covered roughly 99% of repertoires. The TCS score was defined as F50 (clonal expansion) divided by E x V (chaos), with BLOSUM62-based TCRdist calculated between CDR3 peptides within each V-J. Welch's t-statistics and random forest reduced approximately 520 V-J features to about 13, which were used in a naive Bayes classifier (R e1071). TCRdb trimmed public reads at Q25 via fastp, called clones via MiXCR and kept in-frame beta chains. Here each entry gathers all rows of one CDR3 protein and keeps the most common genes and DNA. For this entry, the V and J calls and clone size follow TCRdb and not the study's own pipeline. Across this sample there are hundreds of thousands of distinct CDR3 sequences, with under 20% seen only once. 16% of the sample belongs to the ten largest clones.

This clonotype showed up just a few times. Its target antigen remains unknown. Qualities for individual bases were not recorded, and no much larger clone is one base off. The hyperthyroidism patients were between 18 and 65 years old and newly diagnosed, with a disease duration of less than 2 months. Patients with uncontrolled infections, other autoimmune diseases, pregnancy or lactation were excluded. Diagnoses were established on the basis of clinical symptoms, serum thyroxine and TRAb, thyroid ultrasound, and orbital computed tomography. Blood from progressor patients was drawn when they were first diagnosed with hyperthyroidism, before any ophthalmopathy symptoms appeared. Ficoll-Paque density gradient centrifugation was used to isolate PBMCs from 8.5 to 10 ml of fresh peripheral blood. Progressor patients were initially diagnosed with Graves' hyperthyroidism and developed ophthalmopathy during follow-up. Trizol reagent was used to extract total RNA, and RNA quality was then checked on an Agilent 2100 Bioanalyzer.

Sequencing was done on a sample of blood. The clonotype was recovered from a woman aged 45-60 years with Graves' hyperthyroidism that later progressed to Graves' ophthalmopathy.

Read as DNA, the sequence is TGCGCCAGCAGCTTGGGAGAGGCGGTAGTCACAGATACGCAGTATTTT. This sequence encodes CASSLGEAVVTDTQYF. The rearranged segments are TRBV5-1 and TRBJ2-3; no D segment can be confidently identified. At the junction V is shortened by 0 bases and J by 2 bases, with 13 bases in between. The CDR3 holds 16 amino acids from the cysteine to the phenylalanine. Left in the record is the CDR3 DNA by itself, 48 bases read in frame from the first base. The germline V gene encodes CDR1 SGHRS and CDR2 YFSETQ.